This T cell receptor beta chain originates from a study of blood T cell repertoires in COVID-19. This clone was observed a single time. The CDR3 extends over 15 amino acids. Trimming shortened V by 3 bases and J by 2 bases, and 14 bases separated the two germline ends. CDR1 and CDR2 from the germline V gene are SGDLS and YYNGEE. The repertoire was sequenced with immunoSEQ multiplex PCR; TCRdb's copy has only in-frame clones and lacks some. The table has over 200,000 clones, 85% to 90% seen once. The TCR sequence derives from a man aged 35 to 55 who had recovered from COVID-19. The sequenced sample consisted of PBMCs or T cells enriched from blood (not recorded which). This chain links TRBV9 with TRBJ1-2; D remains unclear. In DNA, the CDR3 is TGTGCCAGCAGCGCCCAGAGAGGCAAGAACTATGGCTACACCTTC. Translating it yields CASSAQRGKNYGYTF.